This T cell receptor beta chain was captured by sequencing in a study of tumor-infiltrating lymphocytes in primary liver carcinoma. Study-level points and caveats: Lesser overlap characterized tumor-adjacent and tumor-blood pairs relative to tumor region pairs.

Co-extraction yielded RNA and DNA from 20-30 mg of unsorted bulk tissue. This clonotype was counted once. What it recognizes is unknown. This is likely a read error, given that the CDR3 carries no conserved phenylalanine or tryptophan at its end. This CDR3 comprises 15 residues. V lost 6 bases, J lost 2 bases, and 14 bases lay in between. CDR1 SGHVS and CDR2 FQNEAQ come from the germline V gene. With around 500 ng total RNA as template and a constant-region primer, TCR beta cDNA was made. Sequencing libraries for TCR beta derived from three nested multiplex PCR rounds that used slightly modified ARM-PCR. Each of the first two PCR rounds ran about 9 cycles with TRBV1-TRBV30 forward and C-beta reverse primers. TCRdb recomputed calls from the multiplex PCR reads with MiXCR, one row per CDR3 protein. The sample holds tens of thousands of distinct CDR3 sequences, roughly 70% seen once.

The V gene is TRBV7-8, the J gene TRBJ2-1, with TRBD1 as a possible D gene (5 bases). This receptor was taken from a man in his forties with primary liver carcinoma and hepatitis B virus infection. The sample comprised liver tumor tissue from sampling region 2. Noted subset: tumor region T2, inferior pole. The CDR3 nucleotides read TGTGCCAGCAGTATAAGGGGTAGGACCTACAATGAGCAGTTCCTC. Translating it yields CASSIRGRTYNEQFL.